This T cell receptor beta chain was found in a study of sequential checkpoint blockade in melanoma. The overall study: First-line arms were nivolumab then ipilimumab, or the reverse, randomized 1:1.

Indicated treatment: randomized to nivolumab then ipilimumab (arm A) or the reverse (arm B). Patients had received no earlier DNA-damaging chemotherapy. Sorted cells were live CD3+CD8+, lacking CD19 and CD56, from PBMCs. Assay: immunoSEQ multiplex PCR; the TCRdb copy retains only in-frame clones and omits some. The sample carries some 17,000 clones, around 66% recorded once. Germline V lookup: CDR1 MNHNS, CDR2 SASEGT. CDR3 length: 18 amino acids. Trimming took 2 bases from V and 6 from J; bases not matched to a gene: 15. The V gene is TRBV6-1, the J gene TRBJ1-5, with 8 bases aligning to TRBD1. The clonotype comes from a human donor with melanoma. This sample comprised CD8+ T cells sorted from blood (inferred from file names), obtained from a patient given nivolumab and ipilimumab in sequence. In DNA, the CDR3 is TGTGCCAGCAGTGAACCGCGTGGGAGGACAGGGCACGGTCAGCCCCAGCATTTT. This encodes CASSEPRGRTGHGQPQHF.